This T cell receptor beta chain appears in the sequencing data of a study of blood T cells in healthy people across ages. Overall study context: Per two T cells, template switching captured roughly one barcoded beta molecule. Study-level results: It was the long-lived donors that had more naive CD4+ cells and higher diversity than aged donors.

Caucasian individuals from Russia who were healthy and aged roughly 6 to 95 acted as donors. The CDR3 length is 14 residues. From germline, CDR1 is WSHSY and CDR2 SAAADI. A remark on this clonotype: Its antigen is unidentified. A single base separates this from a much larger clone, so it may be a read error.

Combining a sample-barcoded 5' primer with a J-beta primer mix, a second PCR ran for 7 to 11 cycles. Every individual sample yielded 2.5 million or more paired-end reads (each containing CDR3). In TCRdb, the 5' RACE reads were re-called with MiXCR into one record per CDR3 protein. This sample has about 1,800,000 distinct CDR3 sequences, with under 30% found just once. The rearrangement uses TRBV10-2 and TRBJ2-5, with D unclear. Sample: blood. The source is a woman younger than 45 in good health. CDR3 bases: TGCGCCGGCAGCGAGGACCCGACGATCCAGACCCAGTACTTC. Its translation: CAGSEDPTIQTQYF.